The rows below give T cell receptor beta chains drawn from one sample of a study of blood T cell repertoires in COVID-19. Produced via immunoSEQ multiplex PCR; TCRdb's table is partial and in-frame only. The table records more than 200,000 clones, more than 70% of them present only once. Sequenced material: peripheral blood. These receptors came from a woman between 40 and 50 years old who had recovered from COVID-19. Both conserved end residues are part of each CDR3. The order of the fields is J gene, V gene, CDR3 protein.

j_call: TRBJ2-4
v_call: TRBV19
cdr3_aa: CASSSRTGFGNIQYF

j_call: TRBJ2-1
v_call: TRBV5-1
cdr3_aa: CASSLISSGRSYNEQFF

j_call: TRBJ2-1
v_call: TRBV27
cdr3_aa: CASSSRGEGYNEQFF

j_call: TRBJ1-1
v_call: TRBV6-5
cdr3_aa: CASRTFRGDTEAFF

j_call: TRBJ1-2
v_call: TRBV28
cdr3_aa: CASSLSTGVTTLKNYGYTF

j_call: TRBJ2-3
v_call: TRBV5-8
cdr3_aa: CASSLAPGDTQYF

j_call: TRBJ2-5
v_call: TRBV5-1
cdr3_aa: CASSLGYYQETQYF

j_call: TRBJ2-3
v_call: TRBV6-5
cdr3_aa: CASSYSGTTQYF

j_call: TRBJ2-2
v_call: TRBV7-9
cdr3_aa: CASSIRDRNTGELFF

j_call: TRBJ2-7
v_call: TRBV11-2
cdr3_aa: CASSTRQEPTYEQYF

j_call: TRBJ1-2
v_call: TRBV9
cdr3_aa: CASSVTPSQGNYGYTF

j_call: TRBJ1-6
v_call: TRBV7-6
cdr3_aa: CASSLAASDRSNSPLHF

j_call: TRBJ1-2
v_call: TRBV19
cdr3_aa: CASSSYGVEYGYTF

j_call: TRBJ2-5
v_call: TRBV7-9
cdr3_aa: CASSLGAPGTGVTQYF

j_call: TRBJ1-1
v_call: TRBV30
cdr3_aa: CAWEQGRFPFF

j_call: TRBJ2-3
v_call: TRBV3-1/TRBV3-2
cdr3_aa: CASSQDNGGSTDTQYF

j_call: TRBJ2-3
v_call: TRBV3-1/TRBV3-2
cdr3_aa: CASSQSLGQFFTDTQYF

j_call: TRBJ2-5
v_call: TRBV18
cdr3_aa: CASSHGTTGTGETQYF

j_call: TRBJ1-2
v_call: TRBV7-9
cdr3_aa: CASSLNPGGLTNYGYTF

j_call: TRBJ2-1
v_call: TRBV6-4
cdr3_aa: CASSLAGDSYNEQFF

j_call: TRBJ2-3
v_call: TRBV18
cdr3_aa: CASSPPGLAGVGTDTQYF

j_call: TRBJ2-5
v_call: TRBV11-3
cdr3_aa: CASSLGVLASGQETQYF